This entry concerns a single T cell receptor (beta chain). Germline CDR1 SGDLS, CDR2 YYNGEE. With V trimmed by 4 bases and J by 5 bases, 8 bases remained unmatched. The CDR3 has 15 residues. This sample is part of a study of T cells after somatic rescue of genetic block. The repertoire was sequenced with immunoSEQ multiplex PCR; TCRdb's copy has only in-frame clones and lacks some. The data contain around 67,000 clones, just over 90% of them singletons. V is TRBV9 and J is TRBJ2-2, with TRBD2 identical over 7 bases. Sequencing used peripheral blood mononuclear cells (PBMCs). This TCR came from a man aged 40-49 years. The CDR3 DNA sequence: TGTGCCAGCAGCCGGGGGGAATGGGTAACCGGGGAGCTGTTTTTT. Protein product: CASSRGEWVTGELFF.